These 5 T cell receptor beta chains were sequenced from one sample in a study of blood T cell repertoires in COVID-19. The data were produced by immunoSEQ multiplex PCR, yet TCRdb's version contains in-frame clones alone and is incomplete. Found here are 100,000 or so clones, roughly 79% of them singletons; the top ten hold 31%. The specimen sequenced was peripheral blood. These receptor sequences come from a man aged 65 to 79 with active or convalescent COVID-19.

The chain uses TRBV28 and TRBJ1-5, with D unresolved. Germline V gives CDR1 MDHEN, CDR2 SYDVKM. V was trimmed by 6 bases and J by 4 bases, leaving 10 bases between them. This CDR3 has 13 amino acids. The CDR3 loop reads CASRITANQPQHF. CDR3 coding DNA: TGTGCCAGCAGAATTACAGCTAATCAGCCCCAGCATTTT.

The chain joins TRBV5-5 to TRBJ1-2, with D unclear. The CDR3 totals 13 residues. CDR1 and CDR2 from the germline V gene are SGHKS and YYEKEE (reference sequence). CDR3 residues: CATWSETNYGYTF. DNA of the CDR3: TGTGCTACGTGGAGTGAAACTAACTATGGCTACACCTTC.

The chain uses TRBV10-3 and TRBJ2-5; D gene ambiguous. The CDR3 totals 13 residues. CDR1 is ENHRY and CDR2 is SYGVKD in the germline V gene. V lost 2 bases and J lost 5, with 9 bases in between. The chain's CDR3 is CAISEITGETQYF. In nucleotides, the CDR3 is TGTGCCATCAGTGAGATCACCGGGGAGACCCAGTACTTC.

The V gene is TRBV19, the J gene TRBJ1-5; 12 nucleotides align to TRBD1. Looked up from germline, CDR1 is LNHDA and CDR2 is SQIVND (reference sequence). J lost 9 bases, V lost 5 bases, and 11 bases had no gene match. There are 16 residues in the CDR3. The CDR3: CASSPPGQGAPLPQHF. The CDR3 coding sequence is TGTGCCAGTAGTCCCCCGGGACAGGGGGCCCCTCTGCCCCAGCATTTT. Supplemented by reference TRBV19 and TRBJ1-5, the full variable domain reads DGGITQSPKYLFRKEGQNVTLSCEQNLNHDAMYWYRQDPGQGLRLIYYSQIVNDFQKGDIAEGYSVSREKKESFPLTVTSAQKNPTAFYLCASSPPGQGAPLPQHFGDGTRLSIL.

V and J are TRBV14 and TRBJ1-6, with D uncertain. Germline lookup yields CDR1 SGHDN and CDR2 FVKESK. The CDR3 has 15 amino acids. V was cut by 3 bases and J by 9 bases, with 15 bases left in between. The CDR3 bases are TGTGCCAGCAGCCAGAACGCGGGGTCTGGTTCACCCCTCCACTTT. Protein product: CASSQNAGSGSPLHF.